This T cell receptor (beta chain) was found in a study of beta chain features in type 1 diabetes (dated by TCRdb to the late 2010s). Regarding the study in general: Patients and healthy donors did not differ in mean age, gender distribution, total cell number or subset yield. A total of roughly 98,000,000 sorted cells were examined across all samples, and RNA yield correlated strongly with the number of cells per subset. The study compared the TCRB repertoires of sorted circulating CD4+ T cell subsets in recently diagnosed type 1 diabetes patients with those in matched healthy donors. Regulatory and stem cell-like memory subsets were isolated from only 8 patients and roughly 8 healthy donors, whereas naive and central memory subsets came from all 28 donors.

From each donor, a single peripheral blood sample of about 100 mL on average was drawn into heparinised tubes. Using a panel that included CD45RO, CCR7, CD25, CD127, CD95 and CD27, naive, central memory, regulatory and stem cell-like memory CD4+ T cells were sorted on a BD FACSAria II. All sorted populations exceeded 98% purity. PBMCs were separated immediately by Lymphoprep density gradient centrifugation and were stained directly, without being cultured. So that batch effects would be minimized, each experiment stained and sorted samples in pairs, pairing one healthy donor with one patient. The entire amount of isolated RNA was reverse transcribed using the High Capacity cDNA Reverse Transcription Kit, so the sequenced TCRB transcripts were expressed ones. Deep immunoSEQ sequencing was applied to naive, central memory and regulatory T cell samples, giving an average of roughly 3.5 million total reads per sample. After sorted cells were lysed in RLT buffer, RNA was extracted with DNase-treated RNeasy Micro or Mini kits, with the choice depending on cell number. Each cell subset was processed on its own to prevent cross-contamination, while patient and healthy donor samples were processed together. The immunoSEQ multiplex PCR was used to amplify TCRB sequences from cDNA, yielding 87-bp fragments that span the CDR3 region. Sequencing of the amplicons was done on the Illumina HiSeq platform. On the study's bioinformatics: PCR bias was corrected computationally using synthetic template baselines, and reads within Hamming distance 2 were collapsed, with unmergeable singletons discarded. Reads were aligned against IMGT to assign V, D and J genes, CDR3 length and insertions or deletions at six rearrangement sites. Within each subset, clonotype counts were normalized to sorted cell number, after which true diversity and Gini coefficients were computed with the tcR R package. The overlap coefficient, calculated on TCRB nucleotide sequences, was used to measure repertoire sharing. Out-of-frame TCRB sequences from naive cells were analyzed to stand in for the pre-selection repertoire. TCRdb retrieved this table from immuneACCESS and kept in-frame rearrangements only. Not all clones are present; in checked studies, unresolved V genes account for under half, and no reason is known for the remainder. D and trimming were read from the DNA, whereas the V and J calls and clone size are those reported in that table. This sample comprises 330,000 or so clones, around 20% of them detected only once. Under 0.05% of the sample belongs to the ten largest clones.

In the case of this clone: It lacks a known antigen. No much larger clonotype is one base removed from it; base qualities were not supplied.

What the work shows at the level of the full study, not this receptor alone: Patients with type 1 diabetes made fewer insertions and deleted more nucleotides at VDJ recombination sites, implying thymic rearrangement abnormalities. Shorter templates might have been favored by PCR, but patient and control samples were amplified and corrected together, so both groups would have been affected equally by any skew. Sequencing cDNA rather than genomic DNA could over-represent highly expressing activated cells, although activation and CD3 levels did not differ between groups. A moderate but significant shortening of TCRB CDR3 length was observed in type 1 diabetes patients in all four CD4+ subsets. Naive, central memory and regulatory TCRB repertoires appeared to be more alike among patients than among healthy donors. Only small numbers of individuals were included in the HLA sub-analyses, which left unresolved whether HLA type had any influence on TCRB rearrangement.

The CDR3 spans 17 residues, from the cysteine through the phenylalanine. Of all the DNA, just the CDR3 is kept, 51 bases in frame from base 1. V lost 0 bases and J lost 3 bases; the stretch between them is 16 bases long. CDR1 and CDR2 (SGHNT, YYREEE) derive from the germline V gene (reference sequence). The chain joins TRBV5-4 to TRBJ2-4; the D gene is perhaps TRBD2, on 7 matching bases. This clonotype originated in a woman aged 18-29 years in good health. Sequenced sample: naive CD4+ T cells from blood. The intended sense of this specimen's cell subset or site label: true naive CD4+ T cells. The nucleotide sequence reads TGTGCCAGCAGCTTGGACGGGGGGCGGCTTGGCAAAAACATTCAGTACTTC. It translates to CASSLDGGRLGKNIQYF. Supplemented by the reference TRBV5-4 and TRBJ2-4 proteins around the CDR3, the complete variable domain is ETGVTQSPTHLIKTRGQQVTLRCSSQSGHNTVSWYQQALGQGPQFIFQYYREEENGRGNFPPRFSGLQFPNYSSELNVNALELDDSALYLCASSLDGGRLGKNIQYFGAGTRLSVL.